Shown below are 31 T cell receptor beta chains from a single sample sequenced in a study of response to subunit inactivated influenza vaccine. TCRdb reprocessed the RT-PCR reads with MiXCR, giving one entry per CDR3 protein. The sample has about 800,000 distinct CDR3 sequences, approximately 22% seen once; the top ten hold roughly a tenth. Source: PBMCs from blood, taken roughly 5 days after vaccination. The receptors come from a man between 50 and 59 years old who received an inactivated influenza vaccine.

This clonotype has ten or more counts. The chain joins TRBV12-3 or TRBV12-4 to TRBJ2-1; D ambiguous. The CDR3 totals 12 residues. Trimming took 2 bases from V and 4 from J, leaving 3 bases between them. CDR3 sequence (DNA): TGTGCCAGCAGTTTAAAATACAATGAGCAGTTCTTC. This codes for CASSLKYNEQFF.

This chain uses TRBV4-3 with TRBJ2-1; D is perhaps TRBD2 (6 bases). The CDR3 runs to 15 residues. Germline values: CDR1 LGHNA, CDR2 YSLEER. V gave up 4 bases and J gave up 2 bases, with 12 bases separating them. CDR3 bases: TGCGCCAGCAGCCGAGAATGGAGGGCCTACAATGAGCAGTTCTTC. Encoded protein: CASSREWRAYNEQFF.

This clonotype was detected ten times or more. This chain uses TRBV20-1 with TRBJ1-2; tentative D call: TRBD1 (5 bases). The V gene's germline CDR1 is DFQATT and CDR2 SNEGSKA (reference sequence). V dropped 5 bases and J dropped 7 bases, with 17 bases sitting between them. CDR3 length: 13 residues. DNA for the CDR3: TGCAGTGCTGCGACACAGGTGGGGGGTGGCTACACCTTC. Protein: CSAATQVGGGYTF.

This clonotype was counted many times. The V call is TRBV28, the J call TRBJ2-7, with D possibly being TRBD1 or TRBD2 (5 bases each). Trimming removed 8 bases from V and 3 bases from J, with 23 bases in between. Germline V gene sequence: CDR1 MDHEN, CDR2 SYDVKM. The CDR3 runs to 16 residues. CDR3 amino acids: CASPFGAEPFFYEQYF. CDR3 DNA sequence: TGTGCCAGCCCTTTCGGGGCAGAACCCTTTTTCTACGAGCAGTACTTC.

The chain has TRBV20-1 and TRBJ2-7; D is uncertain. Trimming stripped 1 base from V and 6 bases from J, with 7 bases between. The CDR3 length is 11 residues. Germline CDR1 reads DFQATT; CDR2 reads SNEGSKA (reference sequence). The CDR3 coding sequence is TGCAGTGCTAGAGTAAGGTCCGAGCAGTACTTC. It translates to CSARVRSEQYF.

A few counts support this clonotype. The rearrangement uses TRBV10-3 and TRBJ2-1, with D unclear. V was cut by 1 base and J by 5 bases, with 18 bases left in between. The CDR3 covers 17 residues. Germline CDR1 reads ENHRY; CDR2 reads SYGVKD. The CDR3 is CAISEYLGPLVDNEQFF. DNA of the CDR3: TGTGCCATCAGTGAGTACTTAGGGCCCTTGGTTGACAATGAGCAGTTCTTC.

This clonotype has just a few counts. The chain's CDR3 is CATSDFGQFSTDTQYF. As DNA, the CDR3 is TGTGCCACCAGTGATTTCGGACAGTTCTCCACAGATACGCAGTATTTT. The V call is TRBV24-1, the J call TRBJ2-3, with D possibly TRBD1 on 6 matching bases. The germline CDR1 and CDR2 sequences are KGHDR and SFDVKD. V was shortened by 1 base and J by 2 bases, with 12 bases between the two germline ends. The CDR3 is made up of 16 amino acids.

The V and J genes are TRBV29-1 and TRBJ2-2; possibly TRBD1 for D (6 bases). CDR1 and CDR2 from the germline V gene are SQVTM and ANQGSEA. Trimming took 4 bases from V and 1 from J, leaving 10 bases between them. The CDR3 consists of 14 residues. Written as DNA, the CDR3 is TGCAGCGTTGGGAAGGGACAGAACACCGGGGAGCTGTTTTTT. This codes for CSVGKGQNTGELFF.

The V gene is TRBV25-1, the J gene TRBJ2-3, with 15 positions matching TRBD2. This CDR3 region has 18 residues. Germline V lookup: CDR1 MGHDK, CDR2 SYGVNS. Trimming cost V 5 bases and J 8 bases; bases outside gene matches: 14. The CDR3 nucleotides are TGTGCCAGCAGTAGGGCGGGACTAGCGGGAGGCCATATCGGTACGCAGTATTTT. Amino acids: CASSRAGLAGGHIGTQYF.

The chain recombines TRBV20-1 with TRBJ1-1, with D hard to call. Germline V lookup: CDR1 DFQATT, CDR2 SNEGSKA (reference sequence). V lost 3 bases to trimming and J lost 4 bases, with 18 bases between them. The CDR3 totals 15 residues. DNA of the CDR3: TGCAGTGCTAGGGACCGATTTGGGTTCAGCACTGAAGCTTTCTTT. Translating gives CSARDRFGFSTEAFF.

V gene TRBV6-2 or TRBV6-3 combines with J gene TRBJ2-2, with a tentative D call TRBD1 (6 bases). The CDR3 has 15 residues. The germline CDR1 and CDR2 sequences are MNHEY and SVGEGT. Trimming removed 2 bases from V and 4 bases from J, with 11 bases in between. The CDR3 DNA is TGTGCCAGCAGTTACCTGAGAGGGGGCACCGGGGAGCTGTTTTTT. Amino acids: CASSYLRGGTGELFF.

The chain recombines TRBV12-3 or TRBV12-4 with TRBJ2-3; 12 bases align to TRBD2. Unmatched junction bases numbered 12, after V lost 6 bases and J lost 5 bases. This CDR3 has 17 amino acids. CDR3 in amino acids: CASSPSPASGGVDTQYF. Written as DNA, the CDR3 is TGTGCCAGCAGCCCTTCACCCGCTAGCGGGGGGGTAGATACGCAGTATTTT.

In this sample, this clonotype turned up a few times. V usage is TRBV4-2 and J usage is TRBJ2-3; no clear D. The CDR3 has 15 amino acids. Germline lookup yields CDR1 LGHNA and CDR2 YNFKEQ. V lost 4 bases and J lost 6, with 17 bases in between. The CDR3 is CASSRKPIEMDTQYF. In nucleotides, the CDR3 is TGTGCCAGCAGCCGGAAGCCTATCGAAATGGATACGCAGTATTTT.

The rearrangement joins TRBV7-6 to TRBJ2-1; 8 bases are shared with TRBD1. The V gene's germline CDR1 is SGHVS and CDR2 FNYEAQ. V shed 1 base, J shed 3 bases, and the junction held 5 bases outside the gene matches. This CDR3 contains 16 residues. This chain's CDR3 is CASSLGQGAIYNEQFF. The CDR3 DNA is TGTGCCAGCAGCTTAGGGCAGGGGGCTATCTACAATGAGCAGTTCTTC.

In this sample, this clonotype turned up a few times. V and J are TRBV4-2 and TRBJ1-1; possible D gene TRBD1, 6 bases. CDR1 and CDR2 (germline): LGHNA, YNFKEQ. The CDR3 is 15 amino acids. V was clipped by 4 bases and J by 1 base, with 13 bases between them. The CDR3 reads CASSPTGLANTEAFF. CDR3 nucleotides: TGTGCCAGCAGCCCTACAGGGCTCGCGAACACTGAAGCTTTCTTT.

The CDR3 here is CASSGLGVNTEAFF. DNA of the CDR3: TGTGCCAGCAGCGGATTGGGCGTAAACACTGAAGCTTTCTTT. J is TRBJ1-1 and V is TRBV7-2; the D is unclear. Germline CDR1 SGHTA, CDR2 FQGNSA. V was clipped by 5 bases and J by 2 bases, with 12 bases between them. CDR3 size: 14 residues.

This rearrangement joins TRBV3-1 to TRBJ2-7, with 9 bases identical to TRBD1. Losses at the gene ends were 8 bases for V and 6 bases for J; bases not matched to a gene: 8. Per germline, CDR1 LGHDT and CDR2 YNNKEL (reference sequence). This CDR3 has 13 residues. DNA for the CDR3: TGTGCCAGCGAGGGGACAGGGTCGGCCGAGCAGTACTTC. Its protein product is CASEGTGSAEQYF.

This clonotype occurred a few times. V is TRBV20-1 and J is TRBJ2-3, with a possible D match to TRBD2 (7 bases). The CDR3 totals 17 residues. Trimming took off 5 bases at V and 0 bases at J, with 21 bases between the two ends. CDR1 DFQATT and CDR2 SNEGSKA come from the germline V gene (reference sequence). The CDR3 DNA follows: TGCAGTGCTTCAACTAGGGGGGGGTCCAAAAGCACAGATACGCAGTATTTT. It encodes CSASTRGGSKSTDTQYF.

This chain links TRBV7-9 with TRBJ2-5, with TRBD1 identical over 8 bases. Per germline, CDR1 SEHNR and CDR2 FQNEAQ (reference sequence). The V segment lost 4 bases and the J segment 4 bases; nucleotides outside the gene matches: 11. CDR3 length equals 16 residues. The CDR3 spells CASSSKDRVIGETQYF. CDR3 coding DNA: TGTGCCAGCAGCTCGAAGGACAGGGTAATAGGAGAGACCCAGTACTTC.

The chain combines TRBV6-5 with TRBJ2-7, with D possibly being TRBD2 (5 bases). From germline, CDR1 is MNHEY and CDR2 SVGAGI. The CDR3 contains 16 residues. Trimming removed 2 bases at V and 2 bases at J, with 16 bases between. The CDR3 DNA reads TGTGCCAGCAGTTACACCCCTTGGCGGGCCACCTACGAGCAGTACTTC. The encoded protein is CASSYTPWRATYEQYF.

This clonotype was picked up a small number of times. This chain links TRBV20-1 with TRBJ2-5; tentatively, D is TRBD1 or TRBD2 (5 bases each). From germline, CDR1 is DFQATT and CDR2 SNEGSKA (reference sequence). This CDR3 is built from 14 residues. V lost 6 bases and J lost 3, with 17 bases in between. The CDR3 protein is CSAKDGALEETQYF. CDR3 bases: TGCAGTGCCAAGGACGGGGCACTCGAAGAGACCCAGTACTTC.

In its sample, this clonotype was seen a few times. The chain links TRBV5-1 to TRBJ2-2, with 10 nucleotides matching TRBD2. Germline trimming cut 5 bases from V and 1 base from J; bases unmatched to any gene: 2. In germline, CDR1 is SGHRS, CDR2 YFSETQ. The CDR3 loop spans 15 amino acids. As DNA, the CDR3 is TGCGCCAGCAGTACTAGCGGGGTGAACACCGGGGAGCTGTTTTTT. This translates into CASSTSGVNTGELFF. The full variable domain, with the rest looked up from reference TRBV5-1 and TRBJ2-2, is KAGVTQTPRYLIKTRGQQVTLSCSPISGHRSVSWYQQTPGQGLQFLFEYFSETQRNKGNFPGRFSGRQFSNSRSEMNVSTLELGDSALYLCASSTSGVNTGELFFGEGSRLTVL.

This clonotype was detected many times. V and J are TRBV4-2 and TRBJ2-7; possibly TRBD2 for D (6 bases). Germline CDR1 reads LGHNA; CDR2 reads YNFKEQ. V was trimmed by 4 bases and J by 3 bases, leaving 16 bases between them. The CDR3 runs 15 residues. In nucleotides, the CDR3 is TGTGCCAGCAGCCCCTCGCCGGGAGTACTCTACGAGCAGTACTTC. Translation: CASSPSPGVLYEQYF.

This clonotype turned up a few times. The CDR3 region is CASSKEQGAISEKLFF. CDR3 DNA: TGTGCCAGCAGCAAAGAACAGGGGGCGATTTCTGAAAAACTGTTTTTT. This chain joins TRBV21-1 and TRBJ1-4; TRBD1, the table's D call, was not compared with the DNA. TRBV21-1 has pseudogene status. This CDR3 has 16 amino acids.

The genes are TRBV5-5 and TRBJ1-2, with D possibly matching TRBD1 (5 bases). Per the germline V gene, CDR1 is SGHKS and CDR2 is YYEKEE (reference sequence). There are 13 residues in the CDR3. Trimming took off 4 bases at V and 4 bases at J, with 11 bases between the two ends. The CDR3 DNA reads TGTGCCAGCAGCGTAGACAGTAGCTATGGCTACACCTTC. It is translated as CASSVDSSYGYTF.

This clonotype was seen a handful of times. The chain combines TRBV6-2 or TRBV6-3 with TRBJ1-1, with unresolved D. In germline, CDR1 is MNHEY, CDR2 SVGEGT. V lost 2 bases, J lost 1 base, and 5 bases lay in between. The CDR3 contains 13 residues. CDR3: CASSYGWNTEAFF. The DNA of the CDR3 is TGTGCCAGCAGTTACGGGTGGAACACTGAAGCTTTCTTT.

This clonotype was recorded a few times. This rearrangement joins TRBV12-3 or TRBV12-4 to TRBJ2-3, with D hard to call. The CDR3 totals 17 residues. V was clipped by 2 bases and J by 4 bases, with 19 bases between them. The CDR3: CASSLWSLGLVSDTQYF. The DNA of the CDR3 is TGTGCCAGCAGTTTATGGTCCTTAGGGCTGGTTTCAGATACGCAGTATTTT.

This chain links TRBV7-2 with TRBJ2-1; TRBD2 matches 12 bases. Germline trimming cut 5 bases from V and 12 bases from J; bases unmatched to any gene: 5. The CDR3 loop spans 13 amino acids. Germline CDR1 SGHTA, CDR2 FQGNSA. CDR3 sequence: CASSPLTSGRQFF. CDR3 nucleotide sequence: TGTGCCAGCAGCCCTCTGACTAGCGGGAGGCAGTTCTTC.

This clonotype was counted a few times. The rearrangement joins TRBV4-3 to TRBJ1-4; D gene uncertain. Germline assignment: CDR1 LGHNA and CDR2 YSLEER. V shed 3 bases and J shed 2 bases, with 10 bases lying between them. The CDR3 contains 15 residues. Here the CDR3 reads CASSQASGTNEKLFF. CDR3 bases: TGCGCCAGCAGCCAGGCCTCGGGGACTAATGAAAAACTGTTTTTT.

Concerning this clonotype: Its ends do not fully match the called genes, so a read error is possible. This chain links TRBV12-3 or TRBV12-4 with TRBJ1-2, with 8 bases matching TRBD1. The CDR3 length is 14 residues. CDR3 region: CASSLYMAGGPLLF. CDR3 in DNA: TGTGCCAGCAGTTTATATATGGCAGGGGGCCCTCTCCTATTC.

This sequence joins TRBV28 and TRBJ2-7; no reliable D call. The germline CDR1 and CDR2 sequences are MDHEN and SYDVKM. There are 10 residues in the CDR3. The V end was cut by 8 bases, the J end by 4 bases, with 6 bases between. The CDR3 DNA reads as TGTGCCAGCGGGCTTTACGAGCAGTACTTC. Protein: CASGLYEQYF.